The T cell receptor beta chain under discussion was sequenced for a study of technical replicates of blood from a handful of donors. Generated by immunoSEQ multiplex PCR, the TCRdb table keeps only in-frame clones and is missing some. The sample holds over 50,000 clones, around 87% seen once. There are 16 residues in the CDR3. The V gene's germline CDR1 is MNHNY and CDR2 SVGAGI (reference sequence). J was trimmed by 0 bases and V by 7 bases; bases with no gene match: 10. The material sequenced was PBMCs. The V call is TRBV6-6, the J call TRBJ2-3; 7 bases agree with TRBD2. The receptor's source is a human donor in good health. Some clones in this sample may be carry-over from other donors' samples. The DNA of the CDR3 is TGTGCCAGCAAACCTAGCGGATACTCTAGCACAGATACGCAGTATTTT. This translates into CASKPSGYSSTDTQYF.